This TCR beta chain was captured in a study of T cells after yellow fever vaccination. The study made its TCR cDNA through 5'RACE template switching. That step introduced a universal primer site along with UMIs. TCRdb recomputed calls from the 5' RACE reads with MiXCR, one row per CDR3 protein. Of fewer than 500,000 distinct CDR3 sequences in the sample, around 19% were seen once. The CDR3 has 13 residues. Germline V CDR1 and CDR2: SSHAT, FNYEAQ (reference sequence). V gave up 2 bases and J gave up 5 bases, with 6 bases separating them. The clonotype comes from a man between 18 and 35 years old who received the YFV17D yellow fever vaccine. The input for sequencing was PBMCs, taken before the yellow fever booster vaccination. The V call is TRBV7-7, the J call TRBJ1-4; D unclear. The CDR3 region has the DNA TGTGCCAGCAGCTTATACCAGAATGAAAAACTGTTTTTT. This codes for CASSLYQNEKLFF. The entire variable domain, with the rest obtained from reference TRBV7-7 and TRBJ1-4, is as follows: GAGVSQSPRYKVTKRGQDVTLRCDPISSHATLYWYQQALGQGPEFLTYFNYEAQPDKSGLPSDRFSAERPEGSISTLTIQRTEQRDSAMYRCASSLYQNEKLFFGSGTQLSVL.